Each of the 10 T cell receptor beta chains below was sequenced from the same sample in a study of shared clonotypes between healthy human individuals (TCRdb year 2020). Receptors were amplified or captured by the immunoSEQ multiplex PCR assay. TCRdb limited this immuneACCESS table to in-frame rearrangements with V and J called. A share of clones is missing; checked studies link under half to unresolved V genes, and the rest is unexplained. This sample lists over a million clones; around 78% were detected once. The ten largest clones represent roughly 0.62% of the sample. Specimen: memory CD4+ T cells from PBMCs. The label giving this sample's cell subset or site can be read as: CD45RA-negative fraction. The receptor source for this set is a man younger than 35 in good health. Some clones in this sample may be carry-over from other donors' samples.

The rearrangement joins TRBV18 to TRBJ2-5; TRBD2 matches 10 bases. With 2 bases clipped from V and 4 bases from J, the junction kept 4 bases outside the gene matches. The CDR3 length is 15 residues. The germline V gene encodes CDR1 KGHSH and CDR2 LQKENI. The CDR3 loop reads CASSPLLAGGETQYF. The CDR3, as DNA: TGTGCCAGCTCACCATTATTAGCGGGAGGAGAGACCCAGTACTTC.

The chain has TRBV10-3 and TRBJ1-1; D remains unclear. The V end lost 4 bases, the J end lost 4 bases, and 16 bases lay between the germline ends. This CDR3 contains 15 residues. In germline, CDR1 is ENHRY, CDR2 SYGVKD. CDR3: CAISGLMGSGTEAFF. The CDR3 DNA follows: TGTGCCATCAGTGGCCTGATGGGGAGCGGCACTGAAGCTTTCTTT.

This clone was picked up one time. The chain recombines TRBV14 with TRBJ1-2; 8 nucleotides match TRBD1. The CDR3 totals 16 residues. Per the germline V gene, CDR1 is SGHDN and CDR2 is FVKESK. The trim removed 1 base at V and 4 bases at J, leaving 8 bases unmatched. The CDR3 coding sequence is TGTGCCAGCAGCCAAGCCAGGGGGCGGATTGGCTATGGCTACACCTTC. Its protein product is CASSQARGRIGYGYTF.

The chain uses TRBV27 and TRBJ2-2, with TRBD2 matching 12 bases. Unmatched junction bases numbered 4, after V lost 8 bases and J lost 6 bases. The CDR3 contains 14 residues. CDR1 is MNHEY and CDR2 is SMNVEV in the germline V gene (reference sequence). CDR3 bases: TGTGCCAGCGGACGACTAGCGGGGGCCGGGGAGCTGTTTTTT. As protein: CASGRLAGAGELFF.

The rearrangement joins TRBV4-1 to TRBJ1-1; D is unclear. There are 17 residues in the CDR3. The V gene lost 1 base and the J gene lost 0 bases, with 15 bases spanning the gap. Per germline, CDR1 MGHRA and CDR2 YSYEKL. The DNA of the CDR3 is TGCGCCAGCAGCCAAGGGGGAGGGCCCCCGATGAACACTGAAGCTTTCTTT. Translated, it gives CASSQGGGPPMNTEAFF.

This clone was seen a single time. The chain links TRBV6-5 to TRBJ1-3, with D tentatively TRBD1 (5 bases). Germline V lookup: CDR1 MNHEY, CDR2 SVGAGI. The ends were cut back, 6 bases at V and 4 bases at J, with 13 bases in the middle. The CDR3 is made up of 14 amino acids. The CDR3 region is CASSSGTAGNTIYF. The CDR3 DNA follows: TGTGCCAGCAGCTCCGGGACGGCAGGAAACACCATATATTTT.

This chain links TRBV5-6 with TRBJ2-7; no firm D call. CDR3 length: 16 amino acids. The germline V and J ends were trimmed by 0 bases and 1 base, with 14 bases remaining between them. The germline CDR1 and CDR2 sequences are SGHDT and YYEEEE. CDR3 nucleotides: TGTGCCAGCAGCTTGGGCCGGCAGATACTTTCCTACGAGCAGTACTTC. As protein: CASSLGRQILSYEQYF.

This clone was detected only a few times. This chain connects TRBV6-1 to TRBJ2-5; D may match TRBD1 or TRBD2 (5 bases each). The CDR3 covers 15 residues. CDR1 is MNHNS and CDR2 is SASEGT in the germline V gene. V lost 5 bases to trimming and J lost 4 bases, with 17 bases between them. CDR3 nucleotides: TGTGCCAGCAGTCTTGGTGTGGATGGGGGAGAGACCCAGTACTTC. Translated, it gives CASSLGVDGGETQYF.

This sequence joins TRBV7-3 and TRBJ1-2, with 9 positions matching TRBD1. The V gene end was trimmed by 5 bases and the J gene end by 2 bases; junction bases not matched to a gene: 6. Germline V gene lookup returns CDR1 SGHTA and CDR2 FQGTGA. The CDR3 extends over 15 amino acids. CDR3 region: CASSPQQGANYGYTF. DNA for the CDR3: TGTGCCAGCAGCCCGCAACAGGGGGCGAACTATGGCTACACCTTC.

V is TRBV7-8 and J is TRBJ2-7; D not resolved. The CDR3 sequence is 11 residues long. Trimming took off 1 base at V and 9 bases at J, with 7 bases between the two ends. CDR1 SGHVS and CDR2 FQNEAQ come from the germline V gene. The CDR3 DNA is TGTGCCAGCAGCTTAGGTTCAGCGCAGTACTTC. It specifies CASSLGSAQYF.